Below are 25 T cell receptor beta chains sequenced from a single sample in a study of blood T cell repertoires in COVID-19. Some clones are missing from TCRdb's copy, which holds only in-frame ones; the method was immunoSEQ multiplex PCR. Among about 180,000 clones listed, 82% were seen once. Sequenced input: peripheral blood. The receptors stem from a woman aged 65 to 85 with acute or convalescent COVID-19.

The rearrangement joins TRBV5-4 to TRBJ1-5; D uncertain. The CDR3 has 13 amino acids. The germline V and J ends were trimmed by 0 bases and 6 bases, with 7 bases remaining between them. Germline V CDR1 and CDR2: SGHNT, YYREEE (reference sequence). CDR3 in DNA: TGTGCCAGCAGCTTGGATTCGGGTCAGCCCCAGCATTTT. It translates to CASSLDSGQPQHF.

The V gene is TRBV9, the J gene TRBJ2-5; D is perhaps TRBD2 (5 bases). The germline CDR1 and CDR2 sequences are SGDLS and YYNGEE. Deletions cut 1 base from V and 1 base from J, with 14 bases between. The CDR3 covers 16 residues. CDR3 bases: TGTGCCAGCAGCGTATTAGGCGCGCTAGCCCAAGAGACCCAGTACTTC. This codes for CASSVLGALAQETQYF.

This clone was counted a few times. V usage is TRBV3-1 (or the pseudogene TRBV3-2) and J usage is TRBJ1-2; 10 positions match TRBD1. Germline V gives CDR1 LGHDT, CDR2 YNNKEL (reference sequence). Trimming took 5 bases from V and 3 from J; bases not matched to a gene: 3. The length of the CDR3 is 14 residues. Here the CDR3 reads CASSWDRGDYGYTF. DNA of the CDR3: TGTGCCAGCAGCTGGGACAGGGGTGACTATGGCTACACCTTC.

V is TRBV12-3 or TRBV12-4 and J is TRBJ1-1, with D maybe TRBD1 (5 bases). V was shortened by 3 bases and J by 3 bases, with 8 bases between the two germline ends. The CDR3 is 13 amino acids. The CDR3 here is CASSFVQDTEAFF. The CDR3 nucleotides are TGTGCCAGCAGTTTCGTACAGGACACTGAAGCTTTCTTT.

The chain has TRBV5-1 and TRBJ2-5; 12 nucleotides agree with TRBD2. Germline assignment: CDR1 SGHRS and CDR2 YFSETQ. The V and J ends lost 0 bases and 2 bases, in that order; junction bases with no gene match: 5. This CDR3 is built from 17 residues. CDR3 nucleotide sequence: TGCGCCAGCAGCTTGGGACTAGCGGGAGAAGGGCAAGAGACCCAGTACTTC. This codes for CASSLGLAGEGQETQYF.

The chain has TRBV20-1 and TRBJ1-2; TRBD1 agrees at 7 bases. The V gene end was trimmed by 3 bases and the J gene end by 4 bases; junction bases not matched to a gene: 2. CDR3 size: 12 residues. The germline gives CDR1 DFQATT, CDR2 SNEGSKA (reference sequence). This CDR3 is CSASRQGYGYTF. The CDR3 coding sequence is TGCAGTGCTAGTCGACAGGGCTATGGCTACACCTTC.

The CDR3 nucleotides read TGTGCCAGCAGCCAGGGGGCTCTAGGAGAAAAACTGTTTTTT. This gives the protein CASSQGALGEKLFF. This chain uses TRBV7-9 with TRBJ1-4; 8 bases are shared with TRBD1. From germline, CDR1 is SEHNR and CDR2 FQNEAQ (reference sequence). The CDR3 is 14 amino acids. J gave up 8 bases and V 5 bases, and 7 bases lay outside the gene matches.

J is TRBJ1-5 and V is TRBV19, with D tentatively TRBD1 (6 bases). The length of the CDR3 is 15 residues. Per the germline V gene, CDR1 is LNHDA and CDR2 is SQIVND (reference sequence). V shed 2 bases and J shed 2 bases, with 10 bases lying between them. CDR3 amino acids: CASSITGYGNQPQHF. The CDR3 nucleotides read TGTGCCAGTAGTATAACAGGGTATGGCAATCAGCCCCAGCATTTT.

The CDR3, as DNA: TGTGCCAGCAGCCACAATTCTCCTCCTATCTCCCACTACACCTTC. Translating gives CASSHNSPPISHYTF. J is TRBJ1-2 and V is TRBV16, with unresolved D. V lost 3 bases and J lost 10, with 21 bases in between. The CDR3 covers 15 residues. The germline V gene has CDR1 KGHSY and CDR2 FQNENV.

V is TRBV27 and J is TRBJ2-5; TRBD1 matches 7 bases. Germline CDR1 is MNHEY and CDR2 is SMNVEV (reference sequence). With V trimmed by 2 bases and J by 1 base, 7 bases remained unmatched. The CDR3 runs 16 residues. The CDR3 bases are TGTGCCAGCAGTTTAGACAGGGTATATCCCCAAGAGACCCAGTACTTC. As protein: CASSLDRVYPQETQYF.

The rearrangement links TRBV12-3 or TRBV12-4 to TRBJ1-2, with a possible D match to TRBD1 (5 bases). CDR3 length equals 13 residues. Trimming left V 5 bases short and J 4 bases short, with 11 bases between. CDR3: CASSLTGVYGYTF. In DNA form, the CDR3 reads TGTGCCAGCAGTCTTACAGGAGTCTATGGCTACACCTTC.

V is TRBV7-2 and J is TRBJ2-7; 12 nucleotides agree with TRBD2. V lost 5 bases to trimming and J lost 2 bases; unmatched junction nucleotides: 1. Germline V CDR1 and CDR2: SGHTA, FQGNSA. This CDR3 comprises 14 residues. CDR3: CASSRTSGTYEQYF. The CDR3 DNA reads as TGTGCCAGCAGCCGGACTAGCGGGACCTACGAGCAGTACTTC.

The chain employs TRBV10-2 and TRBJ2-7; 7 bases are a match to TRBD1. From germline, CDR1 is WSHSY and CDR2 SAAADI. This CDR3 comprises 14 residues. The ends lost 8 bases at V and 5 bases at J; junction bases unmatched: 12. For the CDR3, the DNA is TGCGCCAGCTACCAGAGGGGGCCCCGAAACGAGCAGTACTTC. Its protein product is CASYQRGPRNEQYF.

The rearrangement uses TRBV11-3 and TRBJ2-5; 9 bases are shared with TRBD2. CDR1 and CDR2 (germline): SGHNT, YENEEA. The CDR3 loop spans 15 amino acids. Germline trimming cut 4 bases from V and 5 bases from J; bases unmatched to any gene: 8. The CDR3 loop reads CASSSTSGLGETQYF. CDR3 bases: TGTGCCAGCAGCTCGACTAGCGGTTTAGGTGAGACCCAGTACTTC.

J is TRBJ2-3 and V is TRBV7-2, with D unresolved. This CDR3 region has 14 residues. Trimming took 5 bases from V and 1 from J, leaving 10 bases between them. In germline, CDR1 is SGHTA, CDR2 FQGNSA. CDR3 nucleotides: TGTGCCAGCAGCCGTAGTCTCCGCACAGATACGCAGTATTTT. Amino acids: CASSRSLRTDTQYF. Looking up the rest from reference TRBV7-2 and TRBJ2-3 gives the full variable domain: GAGVSQSPSNKVTEKGKDVELRCDPISGHTALYWYRQSLGQGLEFLIYFQGNSAPDKSGLPSDRFSAERTGGSVSTLTIQRTQQEDSAVYLCASSRSLRTDTQYFGPGTRLTVL.

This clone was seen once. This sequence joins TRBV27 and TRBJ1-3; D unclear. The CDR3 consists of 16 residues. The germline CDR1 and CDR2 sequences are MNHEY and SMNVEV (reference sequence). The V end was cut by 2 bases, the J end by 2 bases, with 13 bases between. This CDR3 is CASSLRGWGAGNTIYF. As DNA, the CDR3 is TGTGCCAGCAGTTTAAGAGGTTGGGGAGCTGGAAACACCATATATTTT.

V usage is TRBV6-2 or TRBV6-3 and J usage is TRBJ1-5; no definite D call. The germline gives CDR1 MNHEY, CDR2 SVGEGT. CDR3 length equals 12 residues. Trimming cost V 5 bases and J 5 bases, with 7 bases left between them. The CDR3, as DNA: TGTGCCAGCAGTCCCAGTGATCAGCCCCAGCATTTT. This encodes CASSPSDQPQHF.

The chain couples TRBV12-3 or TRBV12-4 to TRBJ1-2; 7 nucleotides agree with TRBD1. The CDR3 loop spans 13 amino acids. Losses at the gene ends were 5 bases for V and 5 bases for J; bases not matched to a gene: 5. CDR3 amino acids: CASSTSRGYGYTF. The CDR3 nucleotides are TGTGCCAGCAGTACCTCCAGGGGGTATGGCTACACCTTC.

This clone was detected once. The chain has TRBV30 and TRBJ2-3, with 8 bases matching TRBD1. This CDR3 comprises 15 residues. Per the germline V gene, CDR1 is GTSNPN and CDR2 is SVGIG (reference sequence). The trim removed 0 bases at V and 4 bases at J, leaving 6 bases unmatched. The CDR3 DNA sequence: TGTGCCTGGAGTGTCTCGGGACAGGCCCCAGATACGCAGTATTTT. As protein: CAWSVSGQAPDTQYF.

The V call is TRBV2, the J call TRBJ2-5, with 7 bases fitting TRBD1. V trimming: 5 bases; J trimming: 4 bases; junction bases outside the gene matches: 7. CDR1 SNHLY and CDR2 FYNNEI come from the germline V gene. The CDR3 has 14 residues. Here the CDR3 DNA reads TGTGCCAGCAGTCCGACAGGGCGAATAGAGACCCAGTACTTC. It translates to CASSPTGRIETQYF.

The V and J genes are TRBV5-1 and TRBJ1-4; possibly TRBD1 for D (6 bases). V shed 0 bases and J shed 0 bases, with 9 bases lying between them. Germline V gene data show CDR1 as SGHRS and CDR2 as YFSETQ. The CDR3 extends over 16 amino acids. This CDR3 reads CASSLVGAATNEKLFF. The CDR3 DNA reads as TGCGCCAGCAGCTTGGTGGGGGCGGCAACTAATGAAAAACTGTTTTTT. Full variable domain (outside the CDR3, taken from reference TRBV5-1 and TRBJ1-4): KAGVTQTPRYLIKTRGQQVTLSCSPISGHRSVSWYQQTPGQGLQFLFEYFSETQRNKGNFPGRFSGRQFSNSRSEMNVSTLELGDSALYLCASSLVGAATNEKLFFGSGTQLSVL.

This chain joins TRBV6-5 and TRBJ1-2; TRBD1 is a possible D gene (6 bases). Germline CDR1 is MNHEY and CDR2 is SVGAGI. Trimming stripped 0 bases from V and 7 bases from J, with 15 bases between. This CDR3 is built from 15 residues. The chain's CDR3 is CASSYSIRGEFGYTF. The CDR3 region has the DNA TGTGCCAGCAGTTACTCGATCAGGGGCGAGTTTGGCTACACCTTC.

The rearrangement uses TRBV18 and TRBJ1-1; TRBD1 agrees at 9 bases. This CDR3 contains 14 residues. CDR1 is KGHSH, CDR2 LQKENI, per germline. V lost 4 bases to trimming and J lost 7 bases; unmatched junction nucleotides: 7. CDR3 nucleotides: TGTGCCAGCTCACGAGAAACAGGGGGCTTTGAAGCTTTCTTT. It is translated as CASSRETGGFEAFF. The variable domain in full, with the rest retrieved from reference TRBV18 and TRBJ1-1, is NAGVMQNPRHLVRRRGQEARLRCSPMKGHSHVYWYRQLPEEGLKFMVYLQKENIIDESGMPKERFSAEFPKEGPSILRIQQVVRGDSAAYFCASSRETGGFEAFFGQGTRLTVV.

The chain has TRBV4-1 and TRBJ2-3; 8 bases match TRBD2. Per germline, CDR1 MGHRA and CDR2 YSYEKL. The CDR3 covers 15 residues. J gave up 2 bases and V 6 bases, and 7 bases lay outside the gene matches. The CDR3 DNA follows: TGCGCCAGCAGGAGGGGAGCGGGGGTCACAGATACGCAGTATTTT. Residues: CASRRGAGVTDTQYF.

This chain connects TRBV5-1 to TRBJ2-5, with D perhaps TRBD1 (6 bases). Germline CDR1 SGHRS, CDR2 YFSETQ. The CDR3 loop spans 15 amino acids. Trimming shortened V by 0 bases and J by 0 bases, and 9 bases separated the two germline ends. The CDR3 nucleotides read TGCGCCAGCAGCTTGGGGACAGTGTACCAAGAGACCCAGTACTTC. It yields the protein CASSLGTVYQETQYF.